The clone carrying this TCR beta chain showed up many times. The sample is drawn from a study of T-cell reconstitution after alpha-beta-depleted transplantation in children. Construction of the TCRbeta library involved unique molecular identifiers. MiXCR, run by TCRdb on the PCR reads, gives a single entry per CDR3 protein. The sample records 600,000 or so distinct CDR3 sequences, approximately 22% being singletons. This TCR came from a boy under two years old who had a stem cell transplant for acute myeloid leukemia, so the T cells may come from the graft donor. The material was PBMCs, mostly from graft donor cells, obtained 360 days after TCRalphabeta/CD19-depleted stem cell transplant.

CDR3 in DNA: TGCAGTGCCCTACAGGGCGGAGGTGACTATGGCTACACCTTC. It translates to CSALQGGGDYGYTF. The V and J genes are TRBV20-1 and TRBJ1-2; D may be TRBD1 (6 bases). The V gene lost 6 bases and the J gene lost 3 bases, with 17 bases spanning the gap. This CDR3 has 14 amino acids. CDR1 and CDR2 from the germline V gene are DFQATT and SNEGSKA (reference sequence).